The following is a T cell receptor beta chain sequence with its context. The antigen is not known. V was pared by 4 bases and J by 4 bases, with 10 bases between. From germline, CDR1 is MDHEN and CDR2 SYDVKM. This CDR3 has 13 residues. The immunoSEQ assay was v3.0, run at survey level. Sequencing was performed with immunoSEQ multiplex PCR; in TCRdb, only in-frame clones are kept and a portion is missing. The repertoire consists of around 28,000 clones, with approximately 90% occurring once and the leading ten covering roughly 3.9%. The source of the sample is a study of long-term antiretroviral therapy in people with HIV. Study conclusions and caveats: Narrower CDR3 length ranges marked HIV repertoires relative to controls. Clones with expansion before ART led the repertoire at all time points. Collection spanned 2004 to 2017; ART regimens may be less effective than current ones. It was not possible to obtain data on ART adherence, viral resistance or therapy changes.

V gene TRBV28 combines with J gene TRBJ1-2; D might be TRBD1 (5 bases). This specimen was unsorted PBMCs, taken 1.8 years after starting antiretroviral therapy. The source of this sequence is a woman aged 18-29 years with HIV. This chain's CDR3 is CASSYGGSYGYTF. The CDR3, as DNA: TGTGCCAGCAGTTACGGGGGTTCCTATGGCTACACCTTC.